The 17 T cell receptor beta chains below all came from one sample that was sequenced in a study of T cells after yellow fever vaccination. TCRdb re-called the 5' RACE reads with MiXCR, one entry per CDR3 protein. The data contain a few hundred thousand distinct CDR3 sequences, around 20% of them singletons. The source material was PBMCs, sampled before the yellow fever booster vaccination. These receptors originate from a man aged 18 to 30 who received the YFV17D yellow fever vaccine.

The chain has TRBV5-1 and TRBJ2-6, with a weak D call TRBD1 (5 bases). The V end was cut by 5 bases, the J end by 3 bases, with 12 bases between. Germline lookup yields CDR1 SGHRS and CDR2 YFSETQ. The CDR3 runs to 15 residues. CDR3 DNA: TGCGCCAGCAGGGCTGCAGGGTATGGGGCCAACGTCCTGACTTTC. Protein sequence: CASRAAGYGANVLTF. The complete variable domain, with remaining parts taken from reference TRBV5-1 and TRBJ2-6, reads KAGVTQTPRYLIKTRGQQVTLSCSPISGHRSVSWYQQTPGQGLQFLFEYFSETQRNKGNFPGRFSGRQFSNSRSEMNVSTLELGDSALYLCASRAAGYGANVLTFGAGSRLTVL.

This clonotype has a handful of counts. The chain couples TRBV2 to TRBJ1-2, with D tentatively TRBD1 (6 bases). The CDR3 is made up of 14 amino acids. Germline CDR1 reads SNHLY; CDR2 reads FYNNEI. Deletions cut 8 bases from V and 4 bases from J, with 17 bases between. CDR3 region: CASSTGPKTYGYTF. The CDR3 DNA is TGTGCCAGCTCAACAGGGCCCAAGACCTATGGCTACACCTTC.

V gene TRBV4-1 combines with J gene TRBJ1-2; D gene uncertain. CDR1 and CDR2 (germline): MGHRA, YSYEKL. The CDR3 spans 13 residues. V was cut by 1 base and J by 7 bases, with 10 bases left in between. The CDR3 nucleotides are TGCGCCAGCAGCCAAGCGGTACAAGCTGGCTACACCTTC. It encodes CASSQAVQAGYTF.

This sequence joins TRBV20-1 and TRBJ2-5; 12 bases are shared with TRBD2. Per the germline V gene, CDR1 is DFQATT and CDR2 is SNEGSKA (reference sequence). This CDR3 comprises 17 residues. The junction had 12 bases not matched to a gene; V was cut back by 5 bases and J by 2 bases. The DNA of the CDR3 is TGCAGTGCTCCACGGGCTAGCGGGGGGGCCGGTCAAGAGACCCAGTACTTC. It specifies CSAPRASGGAGQETQYF.

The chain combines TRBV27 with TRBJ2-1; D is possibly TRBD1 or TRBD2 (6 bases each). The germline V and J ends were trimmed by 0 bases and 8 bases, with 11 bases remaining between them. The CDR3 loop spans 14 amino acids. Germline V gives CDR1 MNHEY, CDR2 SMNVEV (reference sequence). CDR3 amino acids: CASSLSNGGYEQFF. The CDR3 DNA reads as TGTGCCAGCAGTTTATCGAACGGGGGCTATGAGCAGTTCTTC.

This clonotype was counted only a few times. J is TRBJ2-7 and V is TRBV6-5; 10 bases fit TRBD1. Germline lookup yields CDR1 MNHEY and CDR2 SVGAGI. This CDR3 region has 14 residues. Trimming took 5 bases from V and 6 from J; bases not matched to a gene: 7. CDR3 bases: TGTGCCAGCAGTCCGGGACAGGGGACCGGCGAGCAGTACTTC. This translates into CASSPGQGTGEQYF.

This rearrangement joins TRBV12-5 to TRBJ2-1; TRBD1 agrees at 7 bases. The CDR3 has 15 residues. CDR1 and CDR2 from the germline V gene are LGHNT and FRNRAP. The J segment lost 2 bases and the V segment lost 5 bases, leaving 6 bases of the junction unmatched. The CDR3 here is CASGLGTATYNEQFF. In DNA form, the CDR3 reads TGTGCTAGTGGTCTCGGGACAGCCACCTACAATGAGCAGTTCTTC.

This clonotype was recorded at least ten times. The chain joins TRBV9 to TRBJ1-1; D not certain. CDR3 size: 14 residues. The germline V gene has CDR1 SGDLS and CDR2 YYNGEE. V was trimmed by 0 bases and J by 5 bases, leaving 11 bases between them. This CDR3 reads CASSVAQASTEAFF. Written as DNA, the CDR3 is TGTGCCAGCAGCGTAGCCCAGGCGAGTACTGAAGCTTTCTTT.

The CDR3 region is CASSQEIRNRGGKNIQYF. The DNA of the CDR3 is TGTGCCAGCTCACAGGAAATTCGAAACCGGGGGGGCAAAAACATTCAGTACTTC. The rearrangement joins TRBV18 to TRBJ2-4, with 8 nucleotides matching TRBD2. The CDR3 sequence is 18 residues long. Germline trimming cut 4 bases from V and 3 bases from J; bases unmatched to any gene: 14. Germline assignment: CDR1 KGHSH and CDR2 LQKENI.

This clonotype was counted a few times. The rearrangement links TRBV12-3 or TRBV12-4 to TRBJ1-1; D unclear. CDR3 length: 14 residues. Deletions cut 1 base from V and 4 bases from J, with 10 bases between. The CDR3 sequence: CASSLGSQSTEAFF. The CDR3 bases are TGTGCCAGCAGTTTAGGGAGTCAGAGCACTGAAGCTTTCTTT.

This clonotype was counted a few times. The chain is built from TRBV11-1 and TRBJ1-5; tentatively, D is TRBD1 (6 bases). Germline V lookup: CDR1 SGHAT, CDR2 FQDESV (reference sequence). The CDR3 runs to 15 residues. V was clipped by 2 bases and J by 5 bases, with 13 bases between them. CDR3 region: CASSLSRGGDQPQHF. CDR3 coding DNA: TGTGCCAGCAGCTTAAGCAGGGGCGGGGATCAGCCCCAGCATTTT. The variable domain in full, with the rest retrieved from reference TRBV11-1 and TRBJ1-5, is EAEVAQSPRYKITEKSQAVAFWCDPISGHATLYWYRQILGQGPELLVQFQDESVVDDSQLPKDRFSAERLKGVDSTLKIQPAELGDSAMYLCASSLSRGGDQPQHFGDGTRLSIL.

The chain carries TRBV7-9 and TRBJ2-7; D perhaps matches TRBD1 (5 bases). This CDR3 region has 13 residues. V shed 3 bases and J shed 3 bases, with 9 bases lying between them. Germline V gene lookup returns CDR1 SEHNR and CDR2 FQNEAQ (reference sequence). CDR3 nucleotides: TGTGCCAGCAGCTTTCGCCAGGGCTACGAGCAGTACTTC. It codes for CASSFRQGYEQYF.

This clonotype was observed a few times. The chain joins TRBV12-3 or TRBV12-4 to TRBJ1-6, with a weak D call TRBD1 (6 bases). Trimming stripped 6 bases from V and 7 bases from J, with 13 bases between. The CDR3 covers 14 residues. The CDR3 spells CASSRTDWNSPLHF. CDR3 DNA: TGTGCCAGCAGCCGGACAGACTGGAATTCACCCCTCCACTTT.

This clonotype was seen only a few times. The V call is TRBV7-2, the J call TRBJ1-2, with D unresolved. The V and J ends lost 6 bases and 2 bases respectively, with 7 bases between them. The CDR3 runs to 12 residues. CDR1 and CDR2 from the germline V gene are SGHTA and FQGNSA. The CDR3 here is CASSSTNYGYTF. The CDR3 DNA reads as TGTGCCAGCAGTTCGACGAACTATGGCTACACCTTC.

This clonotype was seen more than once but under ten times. CDR3 in amino acids: CAGRGSTDTQYF. CDR3 DNA sequence: TGTGCCGGGAGGGGGAGCACAGATACGCAGTATTTT. This rearrangement joins TRBV12-3 or TRBV12-4 to TRBJ2-3, with TRBD2 as a possible D gene (7 bases). The CDR3 is 12 amino acids. Trimming stripped 11 bases from V and 0 bases from J, with 9 bases between.

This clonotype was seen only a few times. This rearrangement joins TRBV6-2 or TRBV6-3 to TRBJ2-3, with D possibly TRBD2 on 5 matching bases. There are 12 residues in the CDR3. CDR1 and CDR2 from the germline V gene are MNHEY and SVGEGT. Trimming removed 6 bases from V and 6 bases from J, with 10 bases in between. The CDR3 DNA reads TGTGCCAGCAGACCCGGGGAGGATACGCAGTATTTT. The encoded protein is CASRPGEDTQYF.

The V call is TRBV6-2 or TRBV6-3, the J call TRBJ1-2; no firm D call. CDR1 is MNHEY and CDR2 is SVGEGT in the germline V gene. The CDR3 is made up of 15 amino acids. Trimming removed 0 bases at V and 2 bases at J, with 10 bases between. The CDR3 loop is CASSYSSIKNYGYTF. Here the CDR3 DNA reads TGTGCCAGCAGTTACTCGAGTATCAAGAACTATGGCTACACCTTC.